The 9 T cell receptor beta chains below all came from one sample that was sequenced in a study of T-cell reconstitution after alpha-beta-depleted transplantation in children. It was with unique molecular identifiers that the TCRbeta library was prepared. TCRdb redid the calling of the PCR reads with MiXCR, one entry per CDR3 protein. The data contain approximately 490,000 distinct CDR3 sequences, around 12% of them seen just once; the ten biggest clones take up around 6%. Sequencing was performed on PBMCs from the stem cell graft donor, taken from the stem cell graft. All receptors come from a human donor who donated a stem cell graft to a child with combined immunodeficiency.

The chain couples TRBV5-1 to TRBJ1-1; D uncertain. The CDR3 runs 15 residues. Between the trimmed V and J ends, which lost 1 base and 4 bases, there was a span of 14 bases. Germline V lookup: CDR1 SGHRS, CDR2 YFSETQ. The CDR3 region has the DNA TGCGCCAGCAGCTTGATGTGGGATGCGGGCACTGAAGCTTTCTTT. Protein sequence: CASSLMWDAGTEAFF.

This clonotype was counted between two and nine times. The rearrangement uses TRBV15 and TRBJ1-1; unclear D gene. Germline-derived CDR1 and CDR2 are LNHNV and YYDKDF (reference sequence). CDR3 length: 17 amino acids. V lost 1 base and J lost 4, with 19 bases in between. The CDR3 sequence is CATSRGRTQTRVTEAFF. DNA for the CDR3: TGTGCCACCAGCAGAGGAAGGACTCAGACAAGGGTCACTGAAGCTTTCTTT.

The chain combines TRBV3-1 with TRBJ2-6, with 7 bases identical to TRBD1. V trimming: 10 bases; J trimming: 2 bases; junction bases outside the gene matches: 17. The CDR3 runs to 18 residues. Germline CDR1 LGHDT, CDR2 YNNKEL (reference sequence). The CDR3 region is CAISLGRQGLPGANVLTF. The CDR3 coding sequence is TGTGCCATCAGTTTAGGGCGACAGGGCTTACCTGGGGCCAACGTCCTGACTTTC. Full variable domain (remainder filled in from reference TRBV3-1 and TRBJ2-6): DTAVSQTPKYLVTQMGNDKSIKCEQNLGHDTMYWYKQDSKKFLKIMFSYNNKELIINETVPNRFSPKSPDKAHLNLHINSLELGDSAVYFCAISLGRQGLPGANVLTFGAGSRLTVL.

The chain combines TRBV20-1 with TRBJ1-4, with TRBD1 as a possible D gene (5 bases). The V gene's germline CDR1 is DFQATT and CDR2 SNEGSKA (reference sequence). Deletions cut 2 bases from V and 0 bases from J, with 13 bases between. This CDR3 has 16 residues. CDR3 sequence reads: CSARPSTGATNEKLFF. The CDR3, as DNA: TGCAGTGCTAGACCTTCAACAGGTGCAACTAATGAAAAACTGTTTTTT.

The sample holds many counts of this clonotype. The CDR3 DNA sequence: TGCGCCAGCAGCCACCAGGGACTAGCGGGAGACTATGAGCAGTTCTTC. As protein: CASSHQGLAGDYEQFF. This chain connects TRBV4-1 to TRBJ2-1, with 14 bases identical to TRBD2. Germline V lookup: CDR1 MGHRA, CDR2 YSYEKL. This CDR3 comprises 16 residues. The trim removed 3 bases at V and 8 bases at J, leaving 6 bases unmatched.

The chain is built from TRBV4-2 and TRBJ2-7; the D is unclear. The length of the CDR3 is 13 residues. Germline CDR1 and CDR2: LGHNA and YNFKEQ. Trimming pared 3 bases from V and 0 bases from J, leaving 6 bases between. CDR3 sequence reads: CASSHPSSYEQYF. As DNA, the CDR3 is TGTGCCAGCAGCCACCCCAGCTCCTACGAGCAGTACTTC.

This clonotype was seen a handful of times. The genes are TRBV12-3 or TRBV12-4 and TRBJ2-5; TRBD1 might be the D (6 bases). The CDR3 totals 14 residues. V lost 6 bases to trimming and J lost 2 bases, with 13 bases between them. CDR3 nucleotide sequence: TGTGCCAGCAGCCGCGACAGGAATCAAGAGACCCAGTACTTC. Amino acid sequence: CASSRDRNQETQYF.

The gene calls are TRBV12-3 or TRBV12-4 and TRBJ2-2, with a tentative D call TRBD1 (5 bases). Trimming took off 6 bases at V and 1 base at J, with 15 bases between the two ends. The CDR3 sequence is 16 residues long. In DNA form, the CDR3 reads TGTGCCAGCAGCCCAGGGCCCCTTGTGAACACCGGGGAGCTGTTTTTT. Translating gives CASSPGPLVNTGELFF.

The chain uses TRBV5-6 and TRBJ2-7; D gene ambiguous. This CDR3 comprises 15 residues. Germline values: CDR1 SGHDT, CDR2 YYEEEE. V was clipped by 0 bases and J by 1 base, with 11 bases between them. CDR3 sequence reads: CASSLVGGGSYEQYF. The CDR3 bases are TGTGCCAGCAGCTTGGTTGGCGGCGGATCCTACGAGCAGTACTTC.